These 30 T cell receptor beta chains share one sample of origin, sequenced in a study of blood T cell repertoires in COVID-19 (dated by TCRdb to the early 2020s). Libraries were made using the immunoSEQ multiplex PCR assay. TCRdb limited this immuneACCESS table to in-frame rearrangements with V and J called. A share of clones is missing; checked studies link under half to unresolved V genes, and the rest is unexplained. Counted in this sample were hundreds of thousands of clones; roughly 80% of them appeared once. 4.5% to 6% of the sample rests with the top ten. The sequenced sample consisted of PBMCs or T cells enriched from blood (not recorded which). These receptor sequences come from a man aged 35-49 years who had been exposed to COVID-19.

Note on this clone: A junction boundary mismatches the germline segment, possibly from a read error. The chain joins TRBV12-3 or TRBV12-4 to TRBJ1-1; D call uncertain. This CDR3 is built from 11 residues. CDR3 protein: CASSFNNEAFF. The CDR3, as DNA: TGTGCCAGCAGTTTTAACAATGAAGCTTTCTTT.

The J gene is TRBJ2-5, the V gene TRBV19, with 8 bases lining up with TRBD2. The germline V gene has CDR1 LNHDA and CDR2 SQIVND (reference sequence). The CDR3 runs to 15 residues. With V trimmed by 5 bases and J by 4 bases, 9 bases remained unmatched. Here the CDR3 reads CASSAQAGVAETQYF. The CDR3 region has the DNA TGTGCCAGTAGTGCCCAAGCGGGAGTGGCAGAGACCCAGTACTTC.

This clone was counted only a few times. The chain carries TRBV6-1 and TRBJ2-7, with a tentative D call TRBD1 (5 bases). V lost 2 bases, J lost 3 bases, and 8 bases lay in between. There are 13 residues in the CDR3. Germline V gives CDR1 MNHNS, CDR2 SASEGT. The CDR3 spells CASSELRGYEQYF. CDR3 nucleotide sequence: TGTGCCAGCAGTGAATTAAGGGGCTACGAGCAGTACTTC.

This chain joins TRBV7-8 and TRBJ1-5; maybe TRBD1 (5 bases). The V gene lost 1 base and the J gene lost 3 bases, with 7 bases spanning the gap. CDR3 size: 14 residues. Germline V gene lookup returns CDR1 SGHVS and CDR2 FQNEAQ. CDR3 nucleotide sequence: TGTGCCAGCAGCTTAGACAGGATCAATCAGCCCCAGCATTTT. This sequence encodes CASSLDRINQPQHF.

V usage is TRBV19 and J usage is TRBJ2-1; 8 bases map to TRBD1. There are 15 residues in the CDR3. Germline V gene data show CDR1 as LNHDA and CDR2 as SQIVND (reference sequence). After removal of 4 bases from V and 1 base from J, the junction contained 3 bases not matched to a gene. The chain's CDR3 is CASSKTGGSYNEQFF. CDR3 DNA: TGTGCCAGTAGTAAAACAGGGGGTTCCTACAATGAGCAGTTCTTC.

The V gene is TRBV3-1 (or the pseudogene TRBV3-2), the J gene TRBJ2-4; 12 bases are a match to TRBD2. V shed 4 bases, J shed 7 bases, and the junction held 5 bases outside the gene matches. In germline, CDR1 is LGHDT, CDR2 YNNKEL (reference sequence). The CDR3 contains 15 residues. The CDR3 sequence: CASSPRTSGRNIQYF. CDR3 nucleotides: TGTGCCAGCAGCCCCCGAACTAGCGGGAGGAACATTCAGTACTTC.

This chain links TRBV27 with TRBJ1-2; D unresolved. Trimming left V 5 bases short and J 5 bases short, with 18 bases between. CDR1 is MNHEY, CDR2 SMNVEV, per germline (reference sequence). The CDR3 length is 15 residues. The CDR3 nucleotides read TGTGCCAGCAGTCTAACCCGGGATTTGCTTTATGGCTACACCTTC. It encodes CASSLTRDLLYGYTF.

This clone was seen a few times. The gene calls are TRBV2 and TRBJ2-3; D is uncertain. CDR1 is SNHLY and CDR2 is FYNNEI in the germline V gene. V dropped 5 bases and J dropped 2 bases, with 5 bases sitting between them. The CDR3 is 12 residues long. CDR3 nucleotide sequence: TGTGCCAGCAGTTACACCACAGATACGCAGTATTTT. Amino acid sequence: CASSYTTDTQYF.

This clone was counted a single time. The rearrangement links TRBV6-5 to TRBJ1-6, with TRBD1 matching 7 bases. The CDR3 length is 15 residues. The germline V gene encodes CDR1 MNHEY and CDR2 SVGAGI. With V trimmed by 2 bases and J by 8 bases, 6 bases remained unmatched. The CDR3, as DNA: TGTGCCAGCAGTTACCAGACAGGGAAGGATTCACCCCTCCACTTT. Protein sequence: CASSYQTGKDSPLHF.

The chain combines TRBV5-1 with TRBJ1-6; 7 bases are a match to TRBD1. The CDR3 has 15 amino acids. V was clipped by 3 bases and J by 5 bases; unmatched bases: 5. CDR1 is SGHRS and CDR2 is YFSETQ in the germline V gene. The CDR3 is CASSSRQGDNSPLHF. The CDR3 bases are TGCGCCAGCAGCTCCAGACAGGGCGATAATTCACCCCTCCACTTT.

The count of this clone is one. The V and J genes are TRBV4-2 and TRBJ2-7, with 10 nucleotides matching TRBD2. Germline CDR1 is LGHNA and CDR2 is YNFKEQ. The V segment lost 3 bases and the J segment 6 bases; nucleotides outside the gene matches: 5. The CDR3 has 14 residues. The CDR3 DNA reads TGTGCCAGCAGCCAGGAGCGGGAGGGTGGCGAGCAGTACTTC. Residues: CASSQEREGGEQYF.

This chain joins TRBV11-2 and TRBJ2-5; possibly TRBD1 for D (6 bases). Looked up from germline, CDR1 is SGHAT and CDR2 is FQNNGV. The CDR3 totals 13 residues. Trimming cost V 5 bases and J 3 bases, with 10 bases left between them. The CDR3 spells CASSQGREETQYF. In DNA form, the CDR3 reads TGTGCCAGCAGCCAGGGGCGGGAAGAGACCCAGTACTTC.

V usage is TRBV18 and J usage is TRBJ2-7; D unclear. This CDR3 is 11 amino acids long. Germline V gene data show CDR1 as KGHSH and CDR2 as LQKENI. Trimming took off 4 bases at V and 4 bases at J, with 5 bases between the two ends. The CDR3 DNA reads TGTGCCAGCTCACTACGGTACGAGCAGTACTTC. Translating gives CASSLRYEQYF.

The chain is built from TRBV18 and TRBJ2-2; D may be TRBD1 (6 bases). CDR3 length: 14 amino acids. V lost 4 bases to trimming and J lost 5 bases, with 11 bases between them. Germline loops: CDR1 KGHSH, CDR2 LQKENI. The CDR3 nucleotides are TGTGCCAGCTCACAAAAACAGGGTACCGGGGAGCTGTTTTTT. As protein: CASSQKQGTGELFF.

This clone has a single count. V gene TRBV11-2 combines with J gene TRBJ1-5; D remains unclear. The V gene lost 0 bases and the J gene lost 5 bases, with 8 bases spanning the gap. This CDR3 has 14 residues. Germline V gene lookup returns CDR1 SGHAT and CDR2 FQNNGV. The CDR3 DNA reads TGTGCCAGCAGCTTAGAAACGGTTGATCAGCCCCAGCATTTT. Its protein is CASSLETVDQPQHF.

The chain is built from TRBV3-1 (or the pseudogene TRBV3-2) and TRBJ2-7; D perhaps matches TRBD1 (5 bases). CDR3 length equals 15 residues. Germline values: CDR1 LGHDT, CDR2 YNNKEL (reference sequence). Between the trimmed V and J ends, which lost 2 bases and 2 bases, there was a span of 13 bases. CDR3 sequence: CASSQISDITYEQYF. In DNA form, the CDR3 reads TGTGCCAGCAGCCAAATATCGGACATTACCTACGAGCAGTACTTC.

This chain links TRBV12-3 or TRBV12-4 with TRBJ2-1; the match to TRBD2 covers 7 bases. The CDR3 runs 11 residues. The V gene end was trimmed by 3 bases and the J gene end by 12 bases; junction bases not matched to a gene: 2. The CDR3 DNA sequence: TGTGCCAGCAGTTTGGGCGGGGGGCAGTTCTTC. Translation: CASSLGGGQFF.

About this clone itself: The same CDR3 can be traced to other DNA sequences in this sample. V and J are TRBV30 and TRBJ2-2; D not certain. Trimming removed 3 bases at V and 6 bases at J, with 5 bases between. CDR3 size: 11 residues. Germline lookup yields CDR1 GTSNPN and CDR2 SVGIG (reference sequence). CDR3 residues: CAWSSAGELFF. The CDR3 DNA sequence: TGTGCCTGGAGCAGTGCCGGGGAGCTGTTTTTT.

The rearrangement joins TRBV3-1 (or the pseudogene TRBV3-2) to TRBJ1-2; D is uncertain. Germline V lookup: CDR1 LGHDT, CDR2 YNNKEL (reference sequence). With 4 bases removed from V and 8 bases from J, the gap between germline ends came to 11 bases. The CDR3 totals 12 residues. CDR3: CASSPLSGGYTF. CDR3 in DNA: TGTGCCAGCAGCCCGCTCTCGGGGGGCTACACCTTC.

The chain combines TRBV19 with TRBJ1-5; D not resolved. In germline, CDR1 is LNHDA, CDR2 SQIVND (reference sequence). CDR3 length: 17 amino acids. Trimming cost V 3 bases and J 3 bases, with 18 bases left between them. CDR3 loop: CASSIRPGTVANQPQHF. CDR3 bases: TGTGCCAGTAGTATTCGCCCGGGTACGGTGGCCAATCAGCCCCAGCATTTT.

The rearrangement uses TRBV7-9 and TRBJ2-5; D is ambiguous. The CDR3 consists of 12 residues. Trimming cost V 4 bases and J 0 bases, with 3 bases left between them. The germline V gene encodes CDR1 SEHNR and CDR2 FQNEAQ (reference sequence). DNA of the CDR3: TGTGCCAGCAGCTCGTACCAAGAGACCCAGTACTTC. Translated, it gives CASSSYQETQYF.

The rearrangement uses TRBV19 and TRBJ2-2; D perhaps matches TRBD2 (6 bases). Germline V gives CDR1 LNHDA, CDR2 SQIVND (reference sequence). The CDR3 consists of 14 residues. Trimming stripped 3 bases from V and 4 bases from J, with 9 bases between. This chain's CDR3 is CASSIEGLTGELFF. The CDR3 nucleotides read TGTGCCAGTAGTATCGAGGGACTCACCGGGGAGCTGTTTTTT.

This clone showed up just a few times. The gene calls are TRBV29-1 and TRBJ1-2, with TRBD1 matching over 10 bases. CDR1 is SQVTM, CDR2 ANQGSEA, per germline. The CDR3 is 19 amino acids. Trimming removed 5 bases from V and 0 bases from J; junction bases left unmatched: 18. CDR3 bases: TGCAGCGTTTTTGTATTATCCGGGACAGGGGATTCCACTAACTATGGCTACACCTTC. It specifies CSVFVLSGTGDSTNYGYTF.

Turning to this clone: Sequence at one end of the junction differs from germline and may be a read error. This chain uses TRBV6-5 with TRBJ1-1; D might be TRBD1 (5 bases). Germline loops: CDR1 MNHEY, CDR2 SVGAGI. The CDR3 consists of 13 residues. For the CDR3, the DNA is TGTGCCAGCTGTTATCAGGGTAACACTGAAGCTTTCTTT. Its translation is CASCYQGNTEAFF.

The chain has TRBV18 and TRBJ2-1; 7 nucleotides align to TRBD2. Per the germline V gene, CDR1 is KGHSH and CDR2 is LQKENI. With 2 bases clipped from V and 6 bases from J, the junction kept 10 bases outside the gene matches. CDR3 length: 16 amino acids. The CDR3 region is CASSPMVRLASNEQFF. The DNA for the CDR3 is TGTGCCAGCTCACCAATGGTCAGACTAGCCTCCAATGAGCAGTTCTTC.

The chain is built from TRBV9 and TRBJ2-1; 9 bases align to TRBD2. Trimming cost V 0 bases and J 8 bases; bases outside gene matches: 6. The CDR3 loop spans 15 amino acids. Germline CDR1 SGDLS, CDR2 YYNGEE. CDR3 loop: CASSVVSGSGHEQFF. CDR3 bases: TGTGCCAGCAGCGTAGTTAGCGGGAGTGGCCATGAGCAGTTCTTC.

V is TRBV9 and J is TRBJ2-7; 9 bases are a match to TRBD2. Germline trimming cut 4 bases from V and 3 bases from J; bases unmatched to any gene: 8. Germline CDR1 is SGDLS and CDR2 is YYNGEE. This CDR3 comprises 15 residues. The CDR3 region is CASSPVGTSSYEQYF. CDR3 DNA: TGTGCCAGCAGCCCAGTGGGGACTAGCAGCTACGAGCAGTACTTC. The variable domain in full, with the rest retrieved from reference TRBV9 and TRBJ2-7, is DSGVTQTPKHLITATGQRVTLRCSPRSGDLSVYWYQQSLDQGLQFLIQYYNGEERAKGNILERFSAQQFPDLHSELNLSSLELGDSALYFCASSPVGTSSYEQYFGPGTRLTVT.

This clone appeared a few times. The chain uses TRBV7-9 and TRBJ2-2; TRBD1 is a possible D gene (5 bases). CDR3 length: 13 amino acids. Germline V gene lookup returns CDR1 SEHNR and CDR2 FQNEAQ (reference sequence). The V and J ends lost 5 bases and 5 bases respectively, with 9 bases between them. CDR3 DNA: TGTGCCAGCAGCCTACAGGATACCGGGGAGCTGTTTTTT. It is translated as CASSLQDTGELFF.

This chain uses TRBV5-4 with TRBJ1-2; 11 bases agree with TRBD1. CDR1 is SGHNT, CDR2 YYREEE, per germline (reference sequence). The CDR3 extends over 17 amino acids. Trimming took 3 bases from V and 4 from J; bases not matched to a gene: 11. The CDR3 nucleotides are TGTGCCAGCAGCTACGTAACCGGGACAGGGGGATTCTATGGCTACACCTTC. Residues: CASSYVTGTGGFYGYTF.

The rearrangement joins TRBV7-9 to TRBJ2-2; a possible D gene is TRBD1 (6 bases). Between the trimmed V and J ends, which lost 6 bases and 0 bases, there was a span of 14 bases. This CDR3 is 16 amino acids long. Germline values: CDR1 SEHNR, CDR2 FQNEAQ (reference sequence). The CDR3 coding sequence is TGTGCCAGCAGGGTAAACAGGGCTTCGAACACCGGGGAGCTGTTTTTT. As protein: CASRVNRASNTGELFF.